Included here is one TCR beta chain sequence, with context. Antigen: not known. These data come from a study of cytomegalovirus exposure and HLA in healthy donors. As for the study in general: HLA-typed donors were the source of 83 million or so unique TCRs held in an early data release. Regarding the study as a whole: Prediction of most subjects' HLA-A and HLA-B alleles by TCR beta sequences was reportedly accurate. With later analysis, a missense DCLRE1C variant became linked to TCR beta V- and J-gene trimming. The CMV antigen specificity of a few CMV-associated chains was confirmed through in vitro analysis.

The V end was cut by 2 bases, the J end by 3 bases, with 7 bases between. CDR1 is KGHSH, CDR2 LQKENI, per germline. This CDR3 comprises 13 residues. PCR used 60 Vbeta primers and 13 Jbeta primers. TCRdb's table, derived via immunoSEQ multiplex PCR, lists solely in-frame clones and lacks some. The sample contains tens of thousands of clones, around three fifths of which appear only once. V is TRBV18 and J is TRBJ1-1, with D perhaps TRBD1 (5 bases). Sequencing was carried out using PBMCs. This receptor was obtained from a woman aged 40 to 50 in good health and CMV-seropositive. The CDR3 here is CASSPSRDTEAFF. The CDR3 coding sequence is TGTGCCAGCTCACCAAGCAGGGACACTGAAGCTTTCTTT.